These 10 T cell receptor beta chains originate from one sample sequenced in a study of control samples from healthy donors and cancer patients. TCRdb's table, derived via immunoSEQ multiplex PCR, lists solely in-frame clones and lacks some. Of 170,000 or so clones listed, approximately 96% are singletons. Input material: blood. The source of these receptors is a woman in her forties in good health.

This clone was detected once. CDR3 sequence: CASSIRDRVDYGYTF. The CDR3 coding sequence is TGTGCCAGCAGCATCCGGGACAGGGTTGACTATGGCTACACCTTC. The gene calls are TRBV7-8 and TRBJ1-2; TRBD1 agrees at 9 bases. V dropped 5 bases and J dropped 3; count of bases not matched to a gene: 7. The length of the CDR3 is 15 residues. CDR1 and CDR2 (germline): SGHVS, FQNEAQ.

This chain links TRBV19 with TRBJ1-3; TRBD1 might be the D (5 bases). V dropped 5 bases and J dropped 4 bases, with 21 bases sitting between them. Germline-derived CDR1 and CDR2 are LNHDA and SQIVND (reference sequence). The CDR3 runs 17 residues. CDR3 sequence reads: CASSPGLKYLGGNTIYF. CDR3 DNA: TGTGCCAGTAGTCCGGGACTCAAGTACCTCGGAGGAAACACCATATATTTT.

The chain has TRBV4-3 and TRBJ2-3; TRBD2 aligns across 12 bases. Germline loops: CDR1 LGHNA, CDR2 YSLEER. The CDR3 is made up of 19 amino acids. With V trimmed by 0 bases and J by 3 bases, 10 bases remained unmatched. CDR3 nucleotides: TGCGCCAGCAGCCAAGAAATCCCGACTAGCGGGAGACCTACAGATACGCAGTATTTT. This sequence encodes CASSQEIPTSGRPTDTQYF.

The gene calls are TRBV7-9 and TRBJ1-5, with D uncertain. The CDR3 has 13 amino acids. Germline CDR1 is SEHNR and CDR2 is FQNEAQ (reference sequence). V lost 7 bases, J lost 0 bases, and 7 bases lay in between. The CDR3 bases are TGTGCCAGCACCGCGAATAGCAATCAGCCCCAGCATTTT. Amino acid sequence: CASTANSNQPQHF.

The V and J genes are TRBV6-4 and TRBJ1-2, with 7 bases aligning to TRBD1. Looked up from germline, CDR1 is MRHNA and CDR2 is SNTAGT. CDR3 size: 14 residues. Germline trimming cut 5 bases from V and 0 bases from J; bases unmatched to any gene: 3. The CDR3 sequence: CASSPGGANYGYTF. CDR3 coding DNA: TGTGCCAGCAGTCCAGGGGGAGCTAACTATGGCTACACCTTC.

This clone was seen a few times. V usage is TRBV6-6 and J usage is TRBJ1-4; tentatively, D is TRBD1 (5 bases). Germline V gene sequence: CDR1 MNHNY, CDR2 SVGAGI (reference sequence). The CDR3 has 16 amino acids. The V and J ends lost 2 bases and 0 bases respectively, with 10 bases between them. Here the CDR3 DNA reads TGTGCCAGCAGTTACCGGTCGGACACAACTAATGAAAAACTGTTTTTT. Translating it yields CASSYRSDTTNEKLFF.

The CDR3 spells CASSLGAGTGASYEQYF. The CDR3 nucleotides are TGTGCCAGCAGCTTAGGCGCCGGGACAGGAGCCTCCTACGAGCAGTACTTC. This chain connects TRBV7-8 to TRBJ2-7, with 8 bases that match TRBD1. CDR1 and CDR2 from the germline V gene are SGHVS and FQNEAQ. J was trimmed by 0 bases and V by 1 base; bases with no gene match: 8. The CDR3 sequence is 17 residues long.

V and J are TRBV19 and TRBJ2-2; D gene uncertain. The CDR3 consists of 15 residues. From germline, CDR1 is LNHDA and CDR2 SQIVND (reference sequence). Trimming removed 5 bases from V and 6 bases from J, with 16 bases in between. The CDR3 region has the DNA TGTGCCAGTAGTCTTGATCCGGGTACGGCCGGGGAGCTGTTTTTT. Translated: CASSLDPGTAGELFF. Based on the CDR3 plus reference TRBV19 and TRBJ2-2, the full variable domain is DGGITQSPKYLFRKEGQNVTLSCEQNLNHDAMYWYRQDPGQGLRLIYYSQIVNDFQKGDIAEGYSVSREKKESFPLTVTSAQKNPTAFYLCASSLDPGTAGELFFGEGSRLTVL.

The chain joins TRBV6-5 to TRBJ1-2; possibly TRBD1 for D (6 bases). This CDR3 has 13 residues. Looked up from germline, CDR1 is MNHEY and CDR2 is SVGAGI. The V end lost 6 bases, the J end lost 5 bases, and 13 bases lay between the germline ends. CDR3 DNA sequence: TGTGCCAGCAGACCCAATACAGGGTATGGCTACACCTTC. Amino acid sequence: CASRPNTGYGYTF.

The chain uses TRBV5-6 and TRBJ2-1, with a possible D match to TRBD1 (7 bases). The CDR3 contains 17 residues. CDR1 is SGHDT, CDR2 YYEEEE, per germline. V shed 7 bases and J shed 7 bases, with 27 bases lying between them. CDR3 in amino acids: CASSRVGLRDRTNEQFF. CDR3 nucleotide sequence: TGTGCCAGCTCCCGGGTAGGGTTGCGGGACAGAACGAATGAGCAGTTCTTC.